This TCR beta chain was retrieved from a study of cytomegalovirus exposure and HLA in healthy donors. Germline CDR1 SGHRS, CDR2 YFSETQ. This CDR3 has 15 amino acids. Between the trimmed V and J ends, which lost 5 bases and 6 bases, there was a span of 20 bases. Repertoires were generated with immunoSEQ multiplex PCR, while TCRdb's copy carries only in-frame clones and drops some. The sample comprises about 220,000 clones, around nine tenths of which are singletons, and roughly 3% rests with the top ten. The source is a woman aged 18-29 years in good health and CMV-seronegative. The specimen sequenced was PBMCs. The chain recombines TRBV5-1 with TRBJ1-2; TRBD1 is a possible D gene (5 bases). The DNA for the CDR3 is TGCGCCAGCAGACCGAGACCACAGGTTCCCGATGGCTACACCTTC. Encoded protein: CASRPRPQVPDGYTF. Full variable domain (missing parts from reference TRBV5-1 and TRBJ1-2): KAGVTQTPRYLIKTRGQQVTLSCSPISGHRSVSWYQQTPGQGLQFLFEYFSETQRNKGNFPGRFSGRQFSNSRSEMNVSTLELGDSALYLCASRPRPQVPDGYTFGSGTRLTVV.